This passage covers 27 T cell receptor beta chains from one sample sequenced in a study of T cell repertoires in cytomegalovirus infection. For these receptors, no antigen is known. Each CDR3 protein gets one entry after TCRdb re-called the reads with MiXCR. The sample holds about 830,000 distinct CDR3 sequences, 32% seen once. This sample comprised cultured CD8+ T cells from PBMCs, obtained from culture after CMV antigen stimulation. The source of these receptors is a human donor in good health (CMV status not recorded). Some clones in this sample may be carry-over from other donors' samples.

CDR3 in amino acids: CASSLTGTGIYEQYV. CDR3 in DNA: TGTGCCAGCAGTTTAACCGGGACAGGGATATACGAGCAGTACGTC. V and J are TRBV27 and TRBJ2-7; 9 nucleotides align to TRBD1. After removal of 2 bases from V and 4 bases from J, the junction contained 6 bases not matched to a gene. The CDR3 is 15 amino acids. The germline gives CDR1 MNHEY, CDR2 SMNVEV (reference sequence).

This clonotype was detected many times. This chain connects TRBV7-2 to TRBJ2-4; unclear D gene. The CDR3 runs to 13 residues. Trimming left V 4 bases short and J 1 base short, with 5 bases between. Germline CDR1 reads SGHTA; CDR2 reads FQGNSA. CDR3 sequence: CASSSGAKNIQYF. The CDR3 DNA is TGTGCCAGCAGCTCGGGCGCCAAAAACATTCAGTACTTC.

About this clonotype: One end of the junction fails to match germline, which may point to a read error. The gene calls are TRBV12-3 or TRBV12-4 and TRBJ2-5; 8 bases fit TRBD2. CDR3 size: 14 residues. CDR3 nucleotides: TGTGCCAACAGTTTAAGCGGGGGTGGTGAGACCCAGTACTTC. Its translation: CANSLSGGGETQYF.

V is TRBV7-8 and J is TRBJ1-2; no reliable D call. This CDR3 is built from 15 residues. Germline-derived CDR1 and CDR2 are SGHVS and FQNEAQ. Trimming removed 1 base from V and 3 bases from J, with 12 bases in between. CDR3 sequence reads: CASSLELGPDYGYTF. Here the CDR3 DNA reads TGTGCCAGCAGCTTAGAGTTAGGGCCAGACTATGGCTACACCTTC.

This clonotype showed up just a few times. The chain links TRBV5-4 to TRBJ1-2; D is possibly TRBD1 (6 bases). V was trimmed by 10 bases and J by 4 bases, leaving 23 bases between them. Germline V gives CDR1 SGHNT, CDR2 YYREEE (reference sequence). The CDR3 consists of 15 residues. CDR3 in amino acids: CAGRDIQGSSYGYTF. The CDR3 bases are TGTGCCGGACGGGACATACAAGGAAGTAGCTATGGCTACACCTTC.

This clonotype appeared a few times. This chain joins TRBV4-1 and TRBJ1-5, with D maybe TRBD1 (6 bases). CDR3 length equals 16 residues. The germline V and J ends were trimmed by 6 bases and 2 bases, with 17 bases remaining between them. CDR1 is MGHRA, CDR2 YSYEKL, per germline. DNA for the CDR3: TGCGCCAGCAGACCTTCAGACAGGAGCGGCAATCAGCCCCAGCATTTT. It yields the protein CASRPSDRSGNQPQHF.

CDR3 amino acids: CASWSRGREKLFF. The DNA for the CDR3 is TGTGCCAGCTGGAGCAGGGGGAGGGAAAAACTGTTTTTT. This chain joins TRBV6-1 and TRBJ1-4, with 7 nucleotides matching TRBD1. CDR1 is MNHNS and CDR2 is SASEGT in the germline V gene. The CDR3 sequence is 13 residues long. V was pared by 8 bases and J by 8 bases, with 8 bases of the junction left unmatched.

This clonotype turned up a few times. V usage is TRBV27 and J usage is TRBJ1-6; tentatively, D is TRBD1 (6 bases). Between the trimmed V and J ends, which lost 6 bases and 8 bases, there was a span of 8 bases. This CDR3 contains 12 residues. Germline loops: CDR1 MNHEY, CDR2 SMNVEV (reference sequence). The CDR3 sequence is CASRQGYSPLHF. The CDR3 nucleotides are TGTGCCAGCAGACAGGGCTATTCACCCCTCCACTTT.

This clonotype has at least ten counts. The V and J genes are TRBV19 and TRBJ1-3; D not certain. The CDR3 covers 13 residues. The germline gives CDR1 LNHDA, CDR2 SQIVND (reference sequence). V gave up 8 bases and J gave up 4 bases, with 12 bases separating them. CDR3 loop: CASSFSIGNTIYF. CDR3 sequence (DNA): TGTGCCAGTTCGTTTTCGATCGGAAACACCATATATTTT.

This clonotype was seen ten or more times. A junction boundary mismatches the germline segment, possibly from a read error. The chain has TRBV4-1 and TRBJ1-1; D is perhaps TRBD1 (5 bases). The germline CDR1 and CDR2 sequences are MGHRA and YSYEKL. The CDR3 runs to 13 residues. The CDR3 DNA is TGTGCCAGCAGCCAAGTGGGGGGGACTGAAGCTTTCTTT. Its translation is CASSQVGGTEAFF.

The V call is TRBV4-3, the J call TRBJ2-2; D is undetermined. V was cut by 4 bases and J by 5 bases, with 23 bases left in between. The CDR3 totals 18 residues. Germline values: CDR1 LGHNA, CDR2 YSLEER. Here the CDR3 reads CASSLIAHKTTFTGELFF. Here the CDR3 DNA reads TGCGCCAGCAGCCTGATCGCCCATAAGACAACTTTTACCGGGGAGCTGTTTTTT.

J is TRBJ2-7 and V is TRBV7-9, with TRBD2 matching 9 bases. Losses at the gene ends were 5 bases for V and 0 bases for J; bases not matched to a gene: 8. Per the germline V gene, CDR1 is SEHNR and CDR2 is FQNEAQ (reference sequence). There are 16 residues in the CDR3. DNA of the CDR3: TGTGCCAGCAGCGACACAACTAGCGGGCGCTCCTACGAGCAGTACTTC. Translation: CASSDTTSGRSYEQYF.

This clonotype was counted ten times or more. The chain carries TRBV12-3 or TRBV12-4 and TRBJ1-6; D not resolved. The CDR3 spans 17 residues. V was trimmed by 3 bases and J by 0 bases, leaving 12 bases between them. The CDR3: CASSFGEAYSYNSPLHF. The CDR3 DNA sequence: TGTGCCAGCAGTTTTGGGGAGGCCTACTCCTATAATTCACCCCTCCACTTT.

CDR3 region: CASSGGTVEGSYEQYV. CDR3 nucleotide sequence: TGTGCCAGCAGTGGGGGGACTGTTGAGGGCTCCTACGAGCAGTACGTC. The J gene is TRBJ2-7, the V gene TRBV25-1; D perhaps matches TRBD2 (6 bases). The germline CDR1 and CDR2 sequences are MGHDK and SYGVNS. Trimming shortened V by 4 bases and J by 0 bases, and 16 bases separated the two germline ends. The CDR3 spans 16 residues.

The chain uses TRBV6-1 and TRBJ2-2; 8 nucleotides line up with TRBD1. Looked up from germline, CDR1 is MNHNS and CDR2 is SASEGT. The ends lost 3 bases at V and 4 bases at J; junction bases unmatched: 4. The CDR3 runs 15 residues. This CDR3 is CASSDRTGSTGELFF. CDR3 in DNA: TGTGCCAGCAGTGATAGGACAGGGAGCACCGGGGAGCTGTTTTTT.

The gene calls are TRBV15 and TRBJ1-2; D gene ambiguous. The CDR3 is made up of 16 amino acids. Trimming cost V 0 bases and J 4 bases, with 15 bases left between them. The V gene's germline CDR1 is LNHNV and CDR2 YYDKDF (reference sequence). CDR3 in DNA: TGTGCCACCAGCAGAGATAAGGGTAGAACCCTCTATGGCTACACCTTC. It codes for CATSRDKGRTLYGYTF.

The chain couples TRBV7-8 to TRBJ2-1, with D unresolved. The CDR3 extends over 16 amino acids. Trimming took off 1 base at V and 8 bases at J, with 18 bases between the two ends. Germline CDR1 reads SGHVS; CDR2 reads FQNEAQ. The CDR3 loop reads CASSLESKFIGDEQFF. Written as DNA, the CDR3 is TGTGCCAGCAGCTTAGAGTCAAAATTCATCGGCGATGAGCAGTTCTTC.

Only a few counts were recorded for this clonotype. The rearrangement links TRBV11-1 to TRBJ2-7, with 9 bases lining up with TRBD1. Germline V gives CDR1 SGHAT, CDR2 FQDESV (reference sequence). With V trimmed by 4 bases and J by 4 bases, 5 bases remained unmatched. The CDR3 covers 14 residues. The CDR3 nucleotides are TGTGCCAGCAGCTCCGGACAGGGGTCGTACGAGCAGTACGTC. Amino acid sequence: CASSSGQGSYEQYV.

This chain uses TRBV7-4 with TRBJ1-6, with no clear D. Germline CDR1 is SGHVT and CDR2 is SQSDAQ. V was trimmed by 1 base and J by 13 bases, leaving 14 bases between them. There are 14 residues in the CDR3. DNA of the CDR3: TGTGCCAGCAGCTTAGACGGGCGCCTGGTGCCCCTCCACTTT. Protein: CASSLDGRLVPLHF.

The chain has TRBV4-2 and TRBJ2-3; D unclear. Between the trimmed V and J ends, which lost 0 bases and 2 bases, there was a span of 12 bases. Germline CDR1 and CDR2: LGHNA and YNFKEQ. The CDR3 consists of 16 residues. The chain's CDR3 is CASSQETVPTTDTQYF. DNA of the CDR3: TGTGCCAGCAGCCAAGAAACGGTTCCTACCACAGATACGCAGTATTTT.

Of note for this clonotype: A much larger clone lies a single base off, so this may be a read error. The V call is TRBV27, the J call TRBJ2-7; D ambiguous. The CDR3 runs to 16 residues. With 3 bases removed from V and 3 bases from J, the gap between germline ends came to 18 bases. The germline V gene has CDR1 MNHEY and CDR2 SMNVEV (reference sequence). CDR3 loop: CASSFTFPEQYYEQYF. CDR3 nucleotides: TGTGCCAGCAGTTTCACCTTTCCGGAACAATACTACGAGCAGTACTTC.

The chain couples TRBV2 to TRBJ2-7; TRBD1 matches 10 bases. Germline V gene data show CDR1 as SNHLY and CDR2 as FYNNEI. Germline trimming cut 6 bases from V and 7 bases from J; bases unmatched to any gene: 9. This CDR3 is built from 14 residues. In DNA form, the CDR3 reads TGTGCCAGCAGACGTACCGGGACAGGGGATGAGCAGTACGTC. It codes for CASRRTGTGDEQYV.

This clonotype was seen just once. A clone one base away is much larger, so this may be a read error. The V call is TRBV27, the J call TRBJ2-5; D might be TRBD2 (5 bases). V gave up 1 base and J gave up 3 bases, with 9 bases separating them. The germline gives CDR1 MNHEY, CDR2 SMNVEV (reference sequence). This CDR3 has 14 amino acids. The CDR3 DNA follows: TGTGCCAGCAGTTTATATGTCGGGGAAGAGACCCAGTACTTC. Protein product: CASSLYVGEETQYF.

The rearrangement joins TRBV2 to TRBJ1-4, with D unclear. The CDR3 consists of 16 residues. V gave up 4 bases and J gave up 2 bases, with 14 bases separating them. Germline loops: CDR1 SNHLY, CDR2 FYNNEI. CDR3 bases: TGTGCCAGCAGTGGGCGTCCCGTCCCGACTAATGAAAAACTGTTTTTT. Amino acids: CASSGRPVPTNEKLFF.

The sample holds a few counts of this clonotype. The rearrangement joins TRBV7-6 to TRBJ2-1; a weak D match, TRBD1 (6 bases). This CDR3 is 14 amino acids long. The V and J ends lost 3 bases and 5 bases respectively, with 11 bases between them. CDR1 SGHVS and CDR2 FNYEAQ come from the germline V gene. The CDR3 region is CASSFLTGDNEQFF. The CDR3, as DNA: TGTGCCAGCAGCTTTCTGACAGGCGACAATGAGCAGTTCTTC.

This chain connects TRBV5-1 to TRBJ1-6; TRBD1 aligns across 9 bases. The CDR3 loop spans 17 amino acids. The germline V gene encodes CDR1 SGHRS and CDR2 YFSETQ. Trimming took 5 bases from V and 10 from J; bases not matched to a gene: 16. The CDR3, as DNA: TGCGCCAGCAGATTCGGACAGGGGAGCGTTTATGGATCACCCCTCCACTTT. Its translation is CASRFGQGSVYGSPLHF. The complete variable domain, with remaining parts taken from reference TRBV5-1 and TRBJ1-6, reads KAGVTQTPRYLIKTRGQQVTLSCSPISGHRSVSWYQQTPGQGLQFLFEYFSETQRNKGNFPGRFSGRQFSNSRSEMNVSTLELGDSALYLCASRFGQGSVYGSPLHFGNGTRLTVT.

The rearrangement uses TRBV6-8 and TRBJ2-1; D call uncertain. The CDR3 totals 14 residues. Germline V lookup: CDR1 MNHGY, CDR2 SAAAGT. Trimming took 4 bases from V and 6 from J, leaving 13 bases between them. The CDR3 bases are TGTGCCAGCAGTTTCAACCCCGGTGGCAATGAGCAGTTCTTC. This codes for CASSFNPGGNEQFF.